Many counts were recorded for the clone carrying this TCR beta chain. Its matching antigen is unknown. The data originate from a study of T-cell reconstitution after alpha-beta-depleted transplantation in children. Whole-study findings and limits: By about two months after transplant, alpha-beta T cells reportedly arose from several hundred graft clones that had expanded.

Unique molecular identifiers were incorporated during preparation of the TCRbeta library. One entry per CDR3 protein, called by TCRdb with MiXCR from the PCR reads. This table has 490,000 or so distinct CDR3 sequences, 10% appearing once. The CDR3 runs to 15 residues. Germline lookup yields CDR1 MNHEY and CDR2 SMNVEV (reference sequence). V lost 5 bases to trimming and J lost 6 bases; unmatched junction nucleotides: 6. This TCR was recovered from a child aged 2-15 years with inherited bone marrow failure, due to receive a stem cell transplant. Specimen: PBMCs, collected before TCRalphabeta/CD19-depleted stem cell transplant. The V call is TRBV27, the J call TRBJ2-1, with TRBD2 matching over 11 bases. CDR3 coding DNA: TGTGCCAGCAGTCAACTAGCGGGAGCTCGCAATGAGCAGTTCTTC. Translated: CASSQLAGARNEQFF.